The T cell receptor (beta chain) described here comes from a study of blood T cell repertoires in COVID-19 (dated by TCRdb to 2020 to 2021). Background on the whole study: Collaborator samples came from the United States, Italy and Spain and covered acute and convalescent phases of COVID-19. Sample metadata almost always included a de-identified subject ID, COVID-19 status, age in years and sex. A freely available public database, intended as a resource for researchers studying the immune response to SARS-CoV-2, is where the repertoires were released. The dataset comprised deeply sampled blood TCRbeta repertoires from subjects exposed to, actively infected with, or recovered from COVID-19. Where available, HLA class I and class II types were obtained from metadata supplied by the sample provider rather than from assay-based typing. Samples were obtained from the ongoing ImmuneRACE study (first 160 participants) and from over 1,000 subjects provided by 6 global collaborators. The prospective study material was composed of cDNA or gDNA derived from T cells, B-cell-depleted T cells, or PBMCs. General conclusions and limits of the study: Clinical and demographic metadata were provided uncurated, with the amount varying by source and participant.

From the cysteine up to the phenylalanine, the CDR3 has a length of 17 residues. Only the CDR3 portion is preserved as DNA: 51 bases, with reading frame beginning at the first base. Ends trimmed: V by 3 bases, J by 1 base; bases unmatched to a gene: 9. For CDR1 and CDR2, the germline V gene lists SGDLS and YYNGEE. The immunoSEQ Assay, a bias-controlled multiplex PCR, was used to amplify TCRbeta CDR3 regions from genomic DNA. Per the source publication's procedure: The number of nucleated cells in each sample was estimated by amplification of reference gene primers within the assay. Sequence reads were collapsed and filtered to measure the absolute abundance of every unique TCRbeta CDR3 rearrangement. Productive Simpson clonality was computed per sample as the square root of Simpson's diversity index over productive rearrangements. What TCRdb holds here is the immuneACCESS table cut down to in-frame rearrangements. Part of the clones is not present; checked against another copy, under half of the missing clones reflect an unresolved V gene, and the others are unexplained. The V and J calls and clone size were taken over from that table, and D and trimming were inferred from the DNA. This sample lists roughly 20,000 clones; 75% to 95% were detected once. Jointly, the top ten make up 7% to 9% of the sample.

Whole blood was collected in K2EDTA tubes by collaborating institutions according to the institutions' own protocols. For TCRbeta analysis, collaborator samples were shipped as frozen whole blood, as isolated PBMCs, or as DNA extracted from either sample type. Note on this clone: The target of this receptor is not known. Base qualities are not at hand, and no much larger clone is one base apart.

The sample consisted of peripheral blood. The rearranged segments are TRBV9 and TRBJ1-1; TRBD1 fits 10 bases in the junction. This receptor was taken from a man aged 65 to 85 with active COVID-19. CDR3 sequence: CASSAGQGLTENTEAFF. The DNA is TGTGCCAGCAGCGCGGGACAGGGGTTGACTGAGAACACTGAAGCTTTCTTT. Where the CDR3 stops, the reference TRBV9 and TRBJ1-1 genes take over; the full variable domain is DSGVTQTPKHLITATGQRVTLRCSPRSGDLSVYWYQQSLDQGLQFLIQYYNGEERAKGNILERFSAQQFPDLHSELNLSSLELGDSALYFCASSAGQGLTENTEAFFGQGTRLTVV.